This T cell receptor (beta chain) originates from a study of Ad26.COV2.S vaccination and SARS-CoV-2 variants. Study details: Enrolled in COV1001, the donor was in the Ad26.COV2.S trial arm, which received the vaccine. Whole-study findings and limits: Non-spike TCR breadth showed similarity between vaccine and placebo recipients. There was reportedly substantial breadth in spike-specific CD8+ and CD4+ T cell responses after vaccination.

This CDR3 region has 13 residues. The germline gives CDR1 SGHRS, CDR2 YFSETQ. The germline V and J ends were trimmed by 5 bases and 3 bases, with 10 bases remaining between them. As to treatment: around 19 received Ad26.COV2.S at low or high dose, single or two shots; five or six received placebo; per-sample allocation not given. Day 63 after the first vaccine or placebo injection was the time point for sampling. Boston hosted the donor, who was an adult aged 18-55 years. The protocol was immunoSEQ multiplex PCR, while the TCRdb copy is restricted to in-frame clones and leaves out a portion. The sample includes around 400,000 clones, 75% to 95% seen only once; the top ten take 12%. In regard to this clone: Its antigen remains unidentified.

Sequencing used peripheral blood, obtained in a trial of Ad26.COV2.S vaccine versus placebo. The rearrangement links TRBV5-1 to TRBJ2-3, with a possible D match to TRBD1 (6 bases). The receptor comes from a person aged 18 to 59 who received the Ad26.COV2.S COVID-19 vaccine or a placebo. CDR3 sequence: CASRNRETDTQYF. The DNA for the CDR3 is TGCGCCAGCAGAAACAGGGAAACAGATACGCAGTATTTT. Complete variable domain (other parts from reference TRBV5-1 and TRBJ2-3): KAGVTQTPRYLIKTRGQQVTLSCSPISGHRSVSWYQQTPGQGLQFLFEYFSETQRNKGNFPGRFSGRQFSNSRSEMNVSTLELGDSALYLCASRNRETDTQYFGPGTRLTVL.